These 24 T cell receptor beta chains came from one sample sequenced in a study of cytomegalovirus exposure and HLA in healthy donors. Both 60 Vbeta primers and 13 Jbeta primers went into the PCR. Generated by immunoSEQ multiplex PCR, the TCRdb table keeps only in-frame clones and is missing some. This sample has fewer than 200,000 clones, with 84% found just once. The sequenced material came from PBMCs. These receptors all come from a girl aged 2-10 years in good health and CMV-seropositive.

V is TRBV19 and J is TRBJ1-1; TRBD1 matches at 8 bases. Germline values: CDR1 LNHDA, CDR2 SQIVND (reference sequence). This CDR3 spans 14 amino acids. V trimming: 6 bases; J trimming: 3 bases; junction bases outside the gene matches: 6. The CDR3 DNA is TGTGCCAGTAGAACCCAGACAGGGGACACTGAAGCTTTCTTT. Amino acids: CASRTQTGDTEAFF.

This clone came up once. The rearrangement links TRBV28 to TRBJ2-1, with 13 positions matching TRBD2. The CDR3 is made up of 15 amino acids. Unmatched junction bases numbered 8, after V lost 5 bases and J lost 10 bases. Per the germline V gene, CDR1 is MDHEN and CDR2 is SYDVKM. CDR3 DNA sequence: TGTGCCAGCAGTCCCGGACTAGCGGGAGATGGGGAGCAGTTCTTC. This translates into CASSPGLAGDGEQFF.

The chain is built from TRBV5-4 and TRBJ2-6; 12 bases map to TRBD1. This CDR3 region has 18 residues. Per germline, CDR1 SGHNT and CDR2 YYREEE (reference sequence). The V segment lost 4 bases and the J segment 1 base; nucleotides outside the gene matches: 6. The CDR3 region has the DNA TGTGCCAGCAGCCAAGGGACAGGGGGCGCTTCTGGGGCCAACGTCCTGACTTTC. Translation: CASSQGTGGASGANVLTF.

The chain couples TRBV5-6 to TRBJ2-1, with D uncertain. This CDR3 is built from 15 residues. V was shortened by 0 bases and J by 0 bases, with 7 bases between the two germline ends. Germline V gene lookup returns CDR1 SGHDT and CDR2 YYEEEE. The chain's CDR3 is CASSLGPSSYNEQFF. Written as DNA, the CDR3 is TGTGCCAGCAGCTTGGGTCCTAGCTCCTACAATGAGCAGTTCTTC.

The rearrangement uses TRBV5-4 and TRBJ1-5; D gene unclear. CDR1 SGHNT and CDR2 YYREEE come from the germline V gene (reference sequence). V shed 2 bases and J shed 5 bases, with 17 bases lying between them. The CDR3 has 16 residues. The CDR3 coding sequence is TGTGCCAGCAGCTTTTCGTATTGGCCCCAAGATCAGCCCCAGCATTTT. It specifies CASSFSYWPQDQPQHF.

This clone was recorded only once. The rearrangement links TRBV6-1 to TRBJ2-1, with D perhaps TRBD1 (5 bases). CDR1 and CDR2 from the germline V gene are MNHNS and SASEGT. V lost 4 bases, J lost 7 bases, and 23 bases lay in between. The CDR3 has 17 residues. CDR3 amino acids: CASSVQVRQPPYNEQFF. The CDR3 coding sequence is TGTGCCAGCAGTGTCCAAGTCCGACAGCCGCCGTATAATGAGCAGTTCTTC.

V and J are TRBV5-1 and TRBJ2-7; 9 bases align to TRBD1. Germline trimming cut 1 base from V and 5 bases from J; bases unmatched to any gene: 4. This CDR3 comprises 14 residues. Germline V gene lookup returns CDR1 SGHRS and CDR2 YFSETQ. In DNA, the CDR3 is TGCGCCAGCAGCTTGCTGACAGGGGGGCACGAGCAGTACTTC. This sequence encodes CASSLLTGGHEQYF. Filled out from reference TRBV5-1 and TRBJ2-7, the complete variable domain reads KAGVTQTPRYLIKTRGQQVTLSCSPISGHRSVSWYQQTPGQGLQFLFEYFSETQRNKGNFPGRFSGRQFSNSRSEMNVSTLELGDSALYLCASSLLTGGHEQYFGPGTRLTVT.

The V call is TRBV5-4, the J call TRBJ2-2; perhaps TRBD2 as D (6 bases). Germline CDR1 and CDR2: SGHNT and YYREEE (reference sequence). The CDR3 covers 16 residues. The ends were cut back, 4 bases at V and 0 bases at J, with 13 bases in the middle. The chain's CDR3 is CASSPGVAANTGELFF. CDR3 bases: TGTGCCAGCAGCCCCGGGGTAGCGGCGAACACCGGGGAGCTGTTTTTT.

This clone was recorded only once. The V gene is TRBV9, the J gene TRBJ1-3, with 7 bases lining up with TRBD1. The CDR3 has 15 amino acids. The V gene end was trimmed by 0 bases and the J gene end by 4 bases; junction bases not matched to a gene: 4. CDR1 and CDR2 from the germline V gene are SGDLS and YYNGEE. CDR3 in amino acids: CASSVAGTAGNTIYF. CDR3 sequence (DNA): TGTGCCAGCAGCGTAGCCGGGACAGCCGGAAACACCATATATTTT.

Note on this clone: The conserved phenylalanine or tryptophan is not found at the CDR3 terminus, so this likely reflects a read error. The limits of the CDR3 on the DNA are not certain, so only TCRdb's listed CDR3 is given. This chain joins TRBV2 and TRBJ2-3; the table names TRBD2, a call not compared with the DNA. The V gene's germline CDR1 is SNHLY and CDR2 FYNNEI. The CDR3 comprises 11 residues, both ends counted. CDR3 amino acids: CASSEAWDYHL.

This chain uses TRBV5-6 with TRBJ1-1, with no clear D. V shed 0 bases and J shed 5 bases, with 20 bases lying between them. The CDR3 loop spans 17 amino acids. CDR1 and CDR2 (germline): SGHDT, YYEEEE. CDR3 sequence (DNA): TGTGCCAGCAGCTTGGCTGCCCGGGCAGCTAGCGTTACTGAAGCTTTCTTT. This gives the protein CASSLAARAASVTEAFF.

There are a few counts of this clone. The CDR3 DNA sequence: TGTGCCAGCAGAGGACAATCTGTTGAGCCCCAGCATTTT. Protein: CASRGQSVEPQHF. The rearrangement links TRBV2 to TRBJ1-5; possible D gene TRBD1, 5 bases. CDR1 is SNHLY, CDR2 FYNNEI, per germline. The V end was cut by 6 bases, the J end by 8 bases, with 14 bases between. CDR3 length equals 13 residues.

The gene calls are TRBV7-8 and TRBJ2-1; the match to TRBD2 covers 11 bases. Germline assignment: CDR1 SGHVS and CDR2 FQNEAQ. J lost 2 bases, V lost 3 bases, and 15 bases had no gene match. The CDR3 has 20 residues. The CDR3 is CASSFGLISSGGVTYNEQFF. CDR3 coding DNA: TGTGCCAGCAGCTTCGGACTGATAAGTAGCGGGGGGGTAACCTACAATGAGCAGTTCTTC.

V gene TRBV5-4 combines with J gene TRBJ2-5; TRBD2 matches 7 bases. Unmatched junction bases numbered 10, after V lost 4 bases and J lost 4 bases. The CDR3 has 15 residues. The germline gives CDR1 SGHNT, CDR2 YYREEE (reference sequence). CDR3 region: CASSRGPRGGETQYF. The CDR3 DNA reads TGTGCCAGCAGCAGGGGACCCCGCGGGGGAGAGACCCAGTACTTC.

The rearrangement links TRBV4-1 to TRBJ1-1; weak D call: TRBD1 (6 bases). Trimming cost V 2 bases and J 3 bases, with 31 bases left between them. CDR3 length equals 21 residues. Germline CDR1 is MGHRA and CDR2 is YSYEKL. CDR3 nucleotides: TGCGCCAGCAGCCAAACAACTAGACCACAGGGCTTCTCAGAGGAGGACACTGAAGCTTTCTTT. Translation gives CASSQTTRPQGFSEEDTEAFF.

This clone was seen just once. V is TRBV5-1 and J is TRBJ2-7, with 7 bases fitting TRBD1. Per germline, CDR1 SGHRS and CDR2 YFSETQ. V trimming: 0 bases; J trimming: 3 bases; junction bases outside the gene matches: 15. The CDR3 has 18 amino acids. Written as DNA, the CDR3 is TGCGCCAGCAGCTTGGATTTGGTCAGGGGGATTGTAGGCTACGAGCAGTACTTC. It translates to CASSLDLVRGIVGYEQYF.

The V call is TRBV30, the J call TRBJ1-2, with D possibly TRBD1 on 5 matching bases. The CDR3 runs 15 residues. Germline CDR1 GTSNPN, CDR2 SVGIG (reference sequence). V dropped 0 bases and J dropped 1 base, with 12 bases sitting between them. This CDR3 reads CAWSVRQMNNYGYTF. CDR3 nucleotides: TGTGCCTGGAGTGTACGACAGATGAATAACTATGGCTACACCTTC.

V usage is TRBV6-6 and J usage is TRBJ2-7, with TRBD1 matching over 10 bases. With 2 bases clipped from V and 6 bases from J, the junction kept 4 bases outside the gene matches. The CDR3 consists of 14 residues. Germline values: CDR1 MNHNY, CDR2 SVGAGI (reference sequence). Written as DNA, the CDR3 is TGTGCCAGCAGTTACCTGGACAGGGGGTCCGAGCAGTACTTC. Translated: CASSYLDRGSEQYF.

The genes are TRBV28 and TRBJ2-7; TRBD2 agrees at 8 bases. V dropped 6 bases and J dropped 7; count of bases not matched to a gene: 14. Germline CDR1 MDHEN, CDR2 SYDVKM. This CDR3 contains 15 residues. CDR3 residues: CASSLPGSGSWEQYF. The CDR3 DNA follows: TGTGCCAGCAGCTTACCCGGCAGCGGGAGCTGGGAGCAGTACTTC.

The CDR3 here is CASSELLAAHNEQFF. CDR3 sequence (DNA): TGTGCCAGCAGTGAACTACTAGCGGCCCACAATGAGCAGTTCTTC. The chain couples TRBV6-1 to TRBJ2-1; 8 positions match TRBD2. Germline lookup yields CDR1 MNHNS and CDR2 SASEGT. V lost 2 bases and J lost 5; bases outside the gene matches: 5. This CDR3 has 15 amino acids.

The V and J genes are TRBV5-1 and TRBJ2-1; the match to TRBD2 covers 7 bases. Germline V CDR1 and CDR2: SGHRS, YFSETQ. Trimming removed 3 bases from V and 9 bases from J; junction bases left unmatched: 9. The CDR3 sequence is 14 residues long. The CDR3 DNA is TGCGCCAGCAGCTACAGACCAACGGGGGGTGAGCAGTTCTTC. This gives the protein CASSYRPTGGEQFF.

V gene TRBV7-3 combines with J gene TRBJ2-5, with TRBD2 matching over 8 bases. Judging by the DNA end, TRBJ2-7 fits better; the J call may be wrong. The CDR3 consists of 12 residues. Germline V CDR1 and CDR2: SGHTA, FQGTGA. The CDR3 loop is CASSPGGYEQYF. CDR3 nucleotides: TGTGCCAGCAGCCCGGGGGGGTACGAGCAGTACTTC.

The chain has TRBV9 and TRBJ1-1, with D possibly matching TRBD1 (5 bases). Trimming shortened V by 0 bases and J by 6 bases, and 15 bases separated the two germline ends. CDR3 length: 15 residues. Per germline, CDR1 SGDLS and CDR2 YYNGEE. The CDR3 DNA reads TGTGCCAGCAGCGTAGGGGGCGGGATCGGGTCTGAAGCTTTCTTT. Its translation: CASSVGGGIGSEAFF.

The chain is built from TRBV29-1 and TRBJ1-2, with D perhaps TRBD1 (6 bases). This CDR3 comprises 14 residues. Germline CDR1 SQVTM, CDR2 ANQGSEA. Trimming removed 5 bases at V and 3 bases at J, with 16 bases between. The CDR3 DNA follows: TGCAGCGTTCCTACAGGGCCCCTCCACTATGGCTACACCTTC. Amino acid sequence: CSVPTGPLHYGYTF.